Listed below are T cell receptor beta chains from one sample, sequenced in a study of T cell changes during pregnancy in multiple sclerosis. Sequenced by immunoSEQ multiplex PCR; TCRdb stores in-frame clones only, minus some. Here the sample spans 40,000 to 45,000 clones, nearly 90% being singletons. This specimen was CD4+ T cells from peripheral blood mononuclear cells, taken in the first trimester of pregnancy. Source of these receptors: a female donor with multiple sclerosis, enrolled in a pregnancy study. The CDR3 runs from the conserved cysteine through the conserved F or W. A D gene is named only where the DNA matches it firmly. Not all rows give a size; the values are once, few, many and, for expanded clones, a class.

d_call,clone_size,v_call,j_call,cdr3_nt,cdr3_aa
TRBD1,NA,TRBV27,TRBJ2-5,TGTGCCAGCAGGATCCCCACAGGGGTGAGAGAGACCCAGTACTTC,CASRIPTGVRETQYF
NA,once,TRBV5-1,TRBJ1-2,TGCGCCAGCAGCTTGGGCCCCGACAGGAACTATGGCTACACCTTC,CASSLGPDRNYGYTF
TRBD1,NA,TRBV6-1,TRBJ2-4,TGTGCCACGGAACAGGGGCTAGCCAAAAACATTCAGTACTTC,CATEQGLAKNIQYF
NA,NA,TRBV30,TRBJ1-5,TGTGCCTGGAGTATAGGACAACTTTATAGCAATCAGCCCCAGCATTTT,CAWSIGQLYSNQPQHF
NA,NA,TRBV30,TRBJ2-7,TGTGCCTCGGGGAACTACGAGCAGTACTTC,CASGNYEQYF
NA,NA,TRBV9,TRBJ1-1,TGTGCCAGCAGCACTACTAGCACTGAAGCTTTCTTT,CASSTTSTEAFF
NA,NA,TRBV11-2,TRBJ2-6,TGTGCCAGCAGCTCCCTAGGCGAGGGAAGATCTGGGGCCAACGTCCTGACTTTC,CASSSLGEGRSGANVLTF
NA,once,TRBV5-1,TRBJ2-3,TGCGCCAGCAGCACCCGGACAGACCTCACAGATACGCAGTATTTT,CASSTRTDLTDTQYF
NA,NA,TRBV5-3,TRBJ1-2,TGTGCCAGAAGCTTTACTTCTCGGTCGACTCGGGGGAAATATGGCTACACCTTC,CARSFTSRSTRGKYGYTF
TRBD1,NA,TRBV5-5,TRBJ1-5,TGTGCCAGCAGCGTGGGACAGATACAGCCCCAGCATTTT,CASSVGQIQPQHF
NA,NA,TRBV5-6,TRBJ1-2,TGTGCCAGCAGCTTATATCAGGGGCTTAAAAACTATGGCTACACCTTC,CASSLYQGLKNYGYTF
NA,NA,TRBV6-5,TRBJ1-1,TGTGCCAGCAGTAAGGCAGGCACGAACACTGAAGCTTTCTTT,CASSKAGTNTEAFF
TRBD1,NA,TRBV7-9,TRBJ1-1,TGTGCCAGCAGCTCAGACAGGGGAGGGGGAAACACTGAAGCTTTCTTT,CASSSDRGGGNTEAFF
NA,NA,TRBV5-1,TRBJ2-2,TGCGCCAGCAGCTCTAGTTGGTCGGAGCTGTTTTTT,CASSSSWSELFF
TRBD1,NA,TRBV10-3,TRBJ1-5,TGTGCCATCAGCGACAGGGCATCAGGCCAGCCCCAGCATTTT,CAISDRASGQPQHF
NA,NA,TRBV6-6,TRBJ2-7,TGTGCCAGCATCCCCGGGGCGGGACAGCCCTACGAGCAGTACTTC,CASIPGAGQPYEQYF
TRBD1,NA,TRBV4-3,TRBJ1-2,TGCGCCAGCAGCCAAGAACGGCAGGGGGCCAGTGGCTACACCTTC,CASSQERQGASGYTF
NA,few,TRBV5-1,TRBJ2-5,TGCGCCAGCAGCTTGGCCCAAAGGACAGTCCAGTTAGAGACCCAGTACTTC,CASSLAQRTVQLETQYF
TRBD2,NA,TRBV5-1,TRBJ2-7,TGCGCCAGCAGCTCCGCTAGCGGGGCTTACGAGCAGTACTTC,CASSSASGAYEQYF
NA,NA,TRBV30,TRBJ2-7,TGTGCCTGGACACAGGGTTCTGACGAGCAGTACTTC,CAWTQGSDEQYF
NA,NA,TRBV5-1,TRBJ1-1,TGCGCCAGCAGCTTGGGGACAAACGAAGCTTTCTTT,CASSLGTNEAFF
NA,NA,TRBV19,TRBJ1-2,TGTGCCAGCGTACTTTCGACGGGAAATAACTATGGCTACACCTTC,CASVLSTGNNYGYTF
TRBD1,NA,TRBV30,TRBJ1-1,TGTGCCTGGAGTTTCGCAAGGACAGGGGGCCCTGAAGCTTTCTTT,CAWSFARTGGPEAFF
NA,NA,TRBV7-7,TRBJ2-7,TGTGCCAGCAGCTTAAACAGGGATTCCTACGAGCAGTACTTC,CASSLNRDSYEQYF
NA,NA,TRBV18,TRBJ2-3,TGTGCCAGCTCACCATTCCGTGCAGATACGCAGTATTTT,CASSPFRADTQYF
TRBD1,NA,TRBV6-1,TRBJ1-2,TGTGCCAGCAGTGAGCTCCGGGACAGGGCCATGGGGAACTATGGCTACACCTTC,CASSELRDRAMGNYGYTF
TRBD1,NA,TRBV4-1,TRBJ1-5,TGCGCCAGCAGCCAAGAGGAATTCCGGGACAGGGTAGGTCAGCCCCAGCATTTT,CASSQEEFRDRVGQPQHF
NA,NA,TRBV18,TRBJ1-1,TGTGCCAGCTCACCACGACCGGACAGGAACACTGAAGCTTTCTTT,CASSPRPDRNTEAFF
TRBD1,once,TRBV19,TRBJ2-5,TGTGCCAGTAGTCCCGGACAGGGACAAGAGACCCAGTACTTC,CASSPGQGQETQYF
NA,NA,TRBV28,TRBJ1-2,TGTGCCAGCAGTCCCAGTGAAATCTATGGCTACACCTTC,CASSPSEIYGYTF
NA,NA,TRBV19,TRBJ1-2,TGTGCCAGTACCGTAGACCCCGGACAGTCACTCCATGGCTACACCTTC,CASTVDPGQSLHGYTF
TRBD2,NA,TRBV10-3,TRBJ2-3,TGTGCCATCACGGGACTAGCGACAGATACGCAGTATTTT,CAITGLATDTQYF
TRBD2,NA,TRBV7-2,TRBJ2-4,TGTGCCAGCAGCCGCGGGGGGCCCGTCAAAAACATTCAGTACTTC,CASSRGGPVKNIQYF
NA,NA,TRBV7-8,TRBJ2-5,TGTGCCAGCAGCCCTAGCCCAGGGGGGGAGACCCAGTACTTC,CASSPSPGGETQYF
TRBD1,NA,TRBV5-8,TRBJ2-3,TGTGCCAGCAGCACATTCGGACAGGGTGGGACAGATACGCAGTATTTT,CASSTFGQGGTDTQYF
NA,NA,TRBV11-2,TRBJ1-1,TGTGCCAGCAGCCCAACTGTGGCGTCGGGGACTGAAGCTTTCTTT,CASSPTVASGTEAFF
TRBD2,NA,TRBV11-3,TRBJ2-1,TGTGCCAGCAGCCCCAGCGGGAGCTCCTACAATGAGCAGTTCTTC,CASSPSGSSYNEQFF
NA,NA,TRBV25-1,TRBJ1-2,TGTGCCAGCAGTGAATCCCTCAGGGATCAAGCTAACTATGGCTACACCTTC,CASSESLRDQANYGYTF
TRBD2,NA,TRBV30,TRBJ2-1,TGTGCCTGGGGCACCCCGGGACTAGCGGGAGGGCCGTCCTACAATGAGCAGTTCTTC,CAWGTPGLAGGPSYNEQFF
TRBD1,NA,TRBV6-5,TRBJ1-2,TGTGCCAGCAGTTACTCACGAGACAGGGGCGGTGGCTACACCTTC,CASSYSRDRGGGYTF
NA,NA,TRBV6-5,TRBJ1-5,TGTGCCAGCATGACGGGGTTAGGTCAGCCCCAGCATTTT,CASMTGLGQPQHF
NA,NA,TRBV12-5,TRBJ2-2,TGTGCTAGTGGTCCTACTACGGGGGTTACCGGGGAGCTGTTTTTT,CASGPTTGVTGELFF
TRBD2,NA,TRBV6-6,TRBJ2-7,TGTGCCAGCGAGGAAAGTAGCGGGAGCTACGAGCAGTACTTC,CASEESSGSYEQYF
NA,few,TRBV18,TRBJ2-5,TGTGCCACCCTCAGTGGGGGGCAAGAGACCCAGTACTTC,CATLSGGQETQYF
TRBD1,NA,TRBV29-1,TRBJ1-1,TGCAGCGTTGCCGGCCCGGCACAGGGGGAGAGAGACACTGAAGCTTTCTTT,CSVAGPAQGERDTEAFF
TRBD1,NA,TRBV25-1,TRBJ2-3,TGTGCCAGCAGTGATCGACAGGGCCTGGGGGATACGCAGTATTTT,CASSDRQGLGDTQYF
NA,NA,TRBV19,TRBJ1-6,TGTGCCAGTAGTATTCTGATCGGCTCCTATAATTCACCCCTCCACTTT,CASSILIGSYNSPLHF
TRBD2,NA,TRBV5-1,TRBJ2-7,TGCGCCAGCAGCTTACAGGGACTAGTCTACGAGCAGTACTTC,CASSLQGLVYEQYF
NA,NA,TRBV5-6,TRBJ1-2,TGTGCCAGCAGCTTGGTCGGGGTTGGGTATGGCTACACCTTC,CASSLVGVGYGYTF
NA,NA,TRBV2,TRBJ2-5,TGTGCCAGCAGTGAAAGCTGGAGCCGGACCCAGTACTTC,CASSESWSRTQYF